These 24 T cell receptor beta chains came from one sample sequenced in a study of regulatory T cells in long-lasting Graves disease. Time point here: newly diagnosed GD, antithyroid drugs for less than 3 months. RNA isolated from PBMCs was used to make the TCR library. Both iRepertoire HTBI primers and Arm-PCR of CDR3 regions were used to build the TCR beta libraries. TCRdb re-called the multiplex PCR reads through MiXCR, storing one row per CDR3 protein. The top ten hold more than 8% of the sample, which has about 520,000 distinct CDR3 sequences, more than 10% seen once. The same specimen was also included in a second study, on T cells in Graves' hyperthyroidism and ophthalmopathy.

Sample: peripheral blood mononuclear cells (PBMCs), taken at new diagnosis, from a patient treated with antithyroid drugs. These receptors were collected from a woman aged 25 to 45 with Graves disease.

This clonotype was recorded at least ten times. The rearrangement uses TRBV25-1 and TRBJ2-1; TRBD2 agrees at 11 bases. V shed 4 bases and J 3 bases; nucleotides not matched to a gene: 8. The germline V gene has CDR1 MGHDK and CDR2 SYGVNS. The CDR3 has 17 amino acids. The CDR3 sequence is CASSVVGTSGFYNEQFF. CDR3 bases: TGTGCCAGCAGTGTCGTCGGGACTAGCGGATTCTACAATGAGCAGTTCTTC.

Ten or more counts support this clonotype. This chain links TRBV2 with TRBJ2-1; TRBD2 matches 7 bases. The junction had 9 bases not matched to a gene; V was cut back by 4 bases and J by 0 bases. CDR3 size: 17 residues. CDR1 and CDR2 from the germline V gene are SNHLY and FYNNEI. CDR3 amino acids: CASSGGSGTPSYNEQFF. The CDR3, as DNA: TGTGCCAGCAGTGGGGGAAGCGGGACCCCCTCCTACAATGAGCAGTTCTTC.

This clonotype was recorded many times. The genes are TRBV3-1 and TRBJ2-3; D unresolved. The germline V gene has CDR1 LGHDT and CDR2 YNNKEL (reference sequence). The V end was cut by 6 bases, the J end by 2 bases, with 15 bases between. The CDR3 spans 15 residues. The CDR3 region has the DNA TGTGCCAGCAGACACTCCGCCCGAAACACAGATACGCAGTATTTT. Translated, it gives CASRHSARNTDTQYF.

J is TRBJ1-6 and V is TRBV20-1, with no clear D. Per the germline V gene, CDR1 is DFQATT and CDR2 is SNEGSKA (reference sequence). CDR3 size: 13 residues. Trimming took 1 base from V and 9 from J, leaving 10 bases between them. The CDR3 is CSARASVGSPLHF. CDR3 bases: TGCAGTGCTAGAGCATCCGTGGGTTCACCCCTCCACTTT.

This clonotype was picked up a small number of times. This chain uses TRBV11-2 with TRBJ1-6; D is ambiguous. CDR1 and CDR2 from the germline V gene are SGHAT and FQNNGV. The CDR3 is 16 residues long. V gave up 5 bases and J gave up 9 bases, with 20 bases separating them. CDR3 protein: CASSPFVTRAGSPLHF. The CDR3 DNA follows: TGTGCCAGCAGCCCATTCGTAACCCGGGCCGGTTCACCCCTCCACTTT.

This chain connects TRBV29-1 to TRBJ2-2; D unclear. Germline CDR1 SQVTM, CDR2 ANQGSEA. The CDR3 spans 12 residues. Trimming left V 0 bases short and J 2 bases short, with 1 base between. The CDR3: CSVEENTGELFF. In DNA, the CDR3 is TGCAGCGTTGAAGAAAACACCGGGGAGCTGTTTTTT.

This clonotype was counted ten times or more. The V call is TRBV19, the J call TRBJ1-2, with 7 positions matching TRBD1. This CDR3 comprises 16 residues. In germline, CDR1 is LNHDA, CDR2 SQIVND (reference sequence). The V gene end was trimmed by 0 bases and the J gene end by 2 bases; junction bases not matched to a gene: 6. CDR3 region: CASSIDTGTVNYGYTF. DNA of the CDR3: TGTGCCAGTAGTATAGACACCGGGACAGTAAACTATGGCTACACCTTC.

This chain connects TRBV11-2 to TRBJ2-2; D is perhaps TRBD2 (6 bases). Germline V gene sequence: CDR1 SGHAT, CDR2 FQNNGV. The CDR3 extends over 15 amino acids. Trimming took 8 bases from V and 5 from J, leaving 18 bases between them. In DNA, the CDR3 is TGTGCCAGCGACAGACTAGGCGGGATGACCGGGGAGCTGTTTTTT. Its translation is CASDRLGGMTGELFF.

This clonotype showed up many times. The chain carries TRBV6-2 or TRBV6-3 and TRBJ2-1; 12 bases map to TRBD2. Germline CDR1 MNHEY, CDR2 SVGEGT. The CDR3 is 17 amino acids. V gave up 5 bases and J gave up 4 bases; unmatched junction bases: 9. The CDR3 DNA is TGTGCCAGCAGTCCGAGGACTAGCGGGACCATATACAATGAGCAGTTCTTC. Translating gives CASSPRTSGTIYNEQFF.

This clonotype was detected a few times. The chain combines TRBV7-9 with TRBJ1-1; 8 bases fit TRBD1. This CDR3 region has 13 residues. The germline gives CDR1 SEHNR, CDR2 FQNEAQ (reference sequence). Trimming took 10 bases from V and 4 from J; bases not matched to a gene: 8. Here the CDR3 DNA reads TGTGCCACCAAGGGACAGGCTTCCACTGAAGCTTTCTTT. Its protein is CATKGQASTEAFF.

This clonotype came up many times. The chain has TRBV2 and TRBJ1-5, with 8 bases lining up with TRBD1. The CDR3 sequence is 14 residues long. The germline V gene has CDR1 SNHLY and CDR2 FYNNEI. V gave up 9 bases and J gave up 4 bases; unmatched junction bases: 8. CDR3 amino acids: CASTGQGLNQPQHF. As DNA, the CDR3 is TGTGCCAGTACCGGACAGGGCTTAAATCAGCCCCAGCATTTT.

This clonotype was seen only a few times. The CDR3 region is CASSSGTSGSSHLRARFTDTQYF. The DNA for the CDR3 is TGCGCCAGCAGCTCCGGGACTAGCGGGAGCTCGCACCTTCGAGCCCGGTTCACAGATACGCAGTATTTT. This rearrangement joins TRBV5-1 to TRBJ2-3; 14 bases match TRBD2. Germline CDR1 and CDR2: SGHRS and YFSETQ. The CDR3 length is 23 residues. V lost 3 bases and J lost 2; bases outside the gene matches: 23.

This clonotype was seen once. Given a much more abundant clone one base away, this may be a read error. V gene TRBV13 combines with J gene TRBJ2-1; D not certain. The germline gives CDR1 PRHDT, CDR2 FYEKMQ (reference sequence). The CDR3 is 15 residues long. CDR3 coding DNA: TGTGCCAACAGCTTACCTACACTTTTGCACAATGAGCAGTTCTTC. Protein sequence: CANSLPTLLHNEQFF.

The table lists this clonotype with many counts. The chain couples TRBV2 to TRBJ1-1, with D possibly matching TRBD1 (5 bases). The CDR3 is 14 amino acids. Germline loops: CDR1 SNHLY, CDR2 FYNNEI. V lost 3 bases, J lost 4 bases, and 12 bases lay in between. The chain's CDR3 is CASSDWGLGTEAFF. Written as DNA, the CDR3 is TGTGCCAGCAGTGACTGGGGCTTAGGCACTGAAGCTTTCTTT. Together with reference TRBV2 and TRBJ1-1, the CDR3 gives the full variable domain: EPEVTQTPSHQVTQMGQEVILRCVPISNHLYFYWYRQILGQKVEFLVSFYNNEISEKSEIFDDQFSVERPDGSNFTLKIRSTKLEDSAMYFCASSDWGLGTEAFFGQGTRLTVV.

This clonotype showed up many times. V gene TRBV3-1 combines with J gene TRBJ2-3; D is unresolved. V was shortened by 4 bases and J by 1 base, with 12 bases between the two germline ends. The CDR3 has 15 residues. Germline CDR1 reads LGHDT; CDR2 reads YNNKEL (reference sequence). The CDR3: CASSPRISGTDTQYF. The DNA of the CDR3 is TGTGCCAGCAGCCCGAGGATATCTGGCACAGATACGCAGTATTTT.

This clonotype was found a few times. The chain joins TRBV19 to TRBJ1-1; weak D call: TRBD1 (6 bases). Trimming took off 7 bases at V and 4 bases at J, with 16 bases between the two ends. In germline, CDR1 is LNHDA, CDR2 SQIVND (reference sequence). The CDR3 length is 14 residues. CDR3 amino acids: CASIETGRATEAFF. The CDR3 coding sequence is TGTGCCAGTATTGAGACAGGACGGGCCACTGAAGCTTTCTTT.

This sequence joins TRBV28 and TRBJ2-1; 10 bases are a match to TRBD2. With V trimmed by 10 bases and J by 6 bases, 9 bases remained unmatched. From germline, CDR1 is MDHEN and CDR2 SYDVKM. CDR3 length: 14 amino acids. Here the CDR3 DNA reads TGTGCCAACGGGGGACTAGCGAACCCCAATGAGCAGTTCTTC. It codes for CANGGLANPNEQFF.

At least ten counts were recorded for this clonotype. The rearrangement links TRBV27 to TRBJ1-4; unclear D gene. Germline V gene lookup returns CDR1 MNHEY and CDR2 SMNVEV (reference sequence). The V gene lost 2 bases and the J gene lost 2 bases, with 9 bases spanning the gap. The CDR3 extends over 15 amino acids. For the CDR3, the DNA is TGTGCCAGCAGTTTAAGAGGGCTCACTAATGAAAAACTGTTTTTT. It encodes CASSLRGLTNEKLFF.

The rearrangement uses TRBV19 and TRBJ1-5; maybe TRBD1 (5 bases). CDR1 and CDR2 (germline): LNHDA, SQIVND (reference sequence). The CDR3 has 15 residues. The CDR3 region has the DNA TGTGCTAGTTCTGGGGGGTTCTATAGCAATCAGCCCCAGCATTTT. Translated: CASSGGFYSNQPQHF.

This clonotype was seen at least ten times. The chain couples TRBV3-1 to TRBJ2-2, with 7 bases that match TRBD2. Per the germline V gene, CDR1 is LGHDT and CDR2 is YNNKEL (reference sequence). The J segment lost 1 base and the V segment lost 0 bases, leaving 2 bases of the junction unmatched. This CDR3 is 16 amino acids long. The CDR3 nucleotides read TGTGCCAGCAGCCAAGAGCAGCGGGAGAACACCGGGGAGCTGTTTTTT. Its translation: CASSQEQRENTGELFF.

This clonotype was observed a few times. The V gene is TRBV7-2, the J gene TRBJ2-5; D not resolved. V lost 5 bases to trimming and J lost 5 bases, with 18 bases between them. The germline V gene has CDR1 SGHTA and CDR2 FQGNSA. The CDR3 contains 15 residues. The CDR3 is CASSQEPSGRETQYF. In DNA, the CDR3 is TGTGCCAGCAGCCAAGAACCTAGTGGCAGGGAGACCCAGTACTTC.

This clonotype has a count of ten or more. The chain joins TRBV28 to TRBJ2-5; 7 positions match TRBD2. The length of the CDR3 is 15 residues. The V segment lost 4 bases and the J segment 6 bases; nucleotides outside the gene matches: 11. Germline lookup yields CDR1 MDHEN and CDR2 SYDVKM. The CDR3 DNA reads TGTGCCAGCAGTTCCCCGGGACTAAATCGTAAGACCCAGTACTTC. Protein: CASSSPGLNRKTQYF.

This clonotype was counted many times. The chain is built from TRBV18 and TRBJ1-5; TRBD1 matches 10 bases. The CDR3 sequence is 16 residues long. The ends lost 3 bases at V and 2 bases at J; junction bases unmatched: 4. Per germline, CDR1 KGHSH and CDR2 LQKENI. The CDR3 sequence: CASSPTGGGGNQPQHF. Here the CDR3 DNA reads TGTGCCAGCTCACCGACAGGGGGCGGCGGCAATCAGCCCCAGCATTTT.

In this sample, this clonotype turned up a few times. This clone may be a read error of a much larger clone one base away. This chain uses TRBV6-2 or TRBV6-3 with TRBJ2-3; TRBD1 is a possible D gene (5 bases). The length of the CDR3 is 14 residues. Germline assignment: CDR1 MNHEY and CDR2 SVGEGT. V gave up 5 bases and J gave up 0 bases, with 9 bases separating them. The CDR3 here is CASSEQASTDTQYF. Here the CDR3 DNA reads TGTGCCAGCAGTGAACAGGCTAGCACAGATACGCAGTATTTT.